Listed here are 22 T cell receptor beta chains from one sample, sequenced in a study of cytomegalovirus exposure and HLA in healthy donors. Both 60 Vbeta primers and 13 Jbeta primers went into the PCR. Measured with immunoSEQ multiplex PCR; TCRdb has only the in-frame clones, and not every one. The repertoire includes 100,000 to 130,000 clones, around 85% of them detected once, and 2% to 2.5% sits in the top ten. The material sequenced was PBMCs. These receptors came from a man under 40 in good health and CMV-seronegative.

This clone was seen only a few times. The chain employs TRBV4-1 and TRBJ1-4; tentatively, D is TRBD1 (6 bases). The V and J ends lost 1 base and 2 bases respectively, with 17 bases between them. Per germline, CDR1 MGHRA and CDR2 YSYEKL. This CDR3 is built from 18 residues. The CDR3 DNA sequence: TGCGCCAGCAGCCAAGTCCTTGGGGGGGCGCCGACTAATGAAAAACTGTTTTTT. The encoded protein is CASSQVLGGAPTNEKLFF.

V gene TRBV11-3 combines with J gene TRBJ2-5; TRBD2 aligns across 8 bases. Germline V gene sequence: CDR1 SGHNT, CDR2 YENEEA. This CDR3 region has 14 residues. With V trimmed by 5 bases and J by 4 bases, 6 bases remained unmatched. CDR3 bases: TGTGCCAGCAGCCGCGGACTAGCCCCAGAGACCCAGTACTTC. It is translated as CASSRGLAPETQYF.

Written as DNA, the CDR3 is TGCGCCAGCAGGACAGGGTCAGGTGAAAAACTGTTTTTT. It is translated as CASRTGSGEKLFF. The chain links TRBV5-1 to TRBJ1-4, with 7 bases aligning to TRBD1. CDR1 SGHRS and CDR2 YFSETQ come from the germline V gene. The CDR3 loop spans 13 amino acids. V lost 5 bases to trimming and J lost 7 bases; unmatched junction nucleotides: 5.

CDR3 DNA: TGTGCCAGCAGCCTACCCGCAGGGACCTACGAGCAGTACTTC. It specifies CASSLPAGTYEQYF. The genes are TRBV7-2 and TRBJ2-7, with a possible D match to TRBD1 (5 bases). CDR3 length: 14 residues. Germline-derived CDR1 and CDR2 are SGHTA and FQGNSA. Deletions cut 5 bases from V and 2 bases from J, with 13 bases between. Full variable domain (rest looked up from reference TRBV7-2 and TRBJ2-7): GAGVSQSPSNKVTEKGKDVELRCDPISGHTALYWYRQSLGQGLEFLIYFQGNSAPDKSGLPSDRFSAERTGGSVSTLTIQRTQQEDSAVYLCASSLPAGTYEQYFGPGTRLTVT.

The chain links TRBV6-1 to TRBJ1-2, with 11 bases aligning to TRBD1. The CDR3 has 14 amino acids. Germline values: CDR1 MNHNS, CDR2 SASEGT. The junction had 3 bases not matched to a gene; V was cut back by 3 bases and J by 6 bases. The CDR3 nucleotides read TGTGCCAGCAGTGAGGACAGGGGGCGCGATGGCTACACCTTC. It specifies CASSEDRGRDGYTF.

V gene TRBV21-1 combines with J gene TRBJ1-6. TRBV21-1 is annotated as a pseudogene. This CDR3 is 15 amino acids long. The CDR3 DNA follows: TGTGCCAGCAGCACTATACGGGGAATCAATTCACCCCTCCACTTT. The encoded protein is CASSTIRGINSPLHF.

There are a few counts of this clone. The chain recombines TRBV7-9 with TRBJ1-1; D gene unclear. Germline CDR1 SEHNR, CDR2 FQNEAQ (reference sequence). CDR3 length equals 12 residues. V lost 11 bases, J lost 0 bases, and 10 bases lay in between. In DNA, the CDR3 is TGTGCCTCGCGGGGTATGAACACTGAAGCTTTCTTT. Amino acid sequence: CASRGMNTEAFF. Looking up the rest from reference TRBV7-9 and TRBJ1-1 gives the full variable domain: DTGVSQNPRHKITKRGQNVTFRCDPISEHNRLYWYRQTLGQGPEFLTYFQNEAQLEKSRLLSDRFSAERPKGSFSTLEIQRTEQGDSAMYLCASRGMNTEAFFGQGTRLTVV.

This clone has only a few counts. The V gene is TRBV10-2, the J gene TRBJ2-3; D unresolved. Trimming took off 3 bases at V and 5 bases at J, with 18 bases between the two ends. CDR1 is WSHSY and CDR2 is SAAADI in the germline V gene. The CDR3 length is 16 residues. The CDR3 reads CASSDFPSTRGDTQYF. In DNA form, the CDR3 reads TGCGCCAGCAGTGACTTCCCTAGTACGCGAGGAGATACGCAGTATTTT.

This clone was detected once. This rearrangement joins TRBV15 to TRBJ2-3; 7 nucleotides match TRBD1. CDR1 and CDR2 (germline): LNHNV, YYDKDF (reference sequence). This CDR3 spans 15 amino acids. V was pared by 1 base and J by 2 bases, with 3 bases of the junction left unmatched. The CDR3: CATSRVDRATDTQYF. The CDR3 DNA follows: TGTGCCACCAGCAGAGTAGACAGGGCCACAGATACGCAGTATTTT.

The chain carries TRBV5-1 and TRBJ2-1; TRBD2 aligns across 9 bases. Germline loops: CDR1 SGHRS, CDR2 YFSETQ. CDR3 size: 13 residues. V was clipped by 1 base and J by 9 bases; unmatched bases: 2. CDR3 DNA sequence: TGCGCCAGCAGCTTGTGGCGGGAGGGTGAGCAGTTCTTC. This encodes CASSLWREGEQFF.

This sequence joins TRBV10-1 and TRBJ2-7; D is uncertain. The CDR3 covers 14 residues. Trimming cost V 2 bases and J 0 bases, with 8 bases left between them. The germline gives CDR1 WNHNN, CDR2 SYGVQD (reference sequence). Written as DNA, the CDR3 is TGCGCCAGCAGTGAGCCGTTTAGCTCCTACGAGCAGTACTTC. This translates into CASSEPFSSYEQYF.

J is TRBJ2-1 and V is TRBV2; D might be TRBD2 (5 bases). Germline V gives CDR1 SNHLY, CDR2 FYNNEI. V was trimmed by 9 bases and J by 9 bases, leaving 9 bases between them. The CDR3 sequence is 10 residues long. CDR3 sequence: CARSRVEQFF. As DNA, the CDR3 is TGTGCCAGGTCGCGGGTTGAGCAGTTCTTC.

The chain recombines TRBV6-1 with TRBJ2-7; TRBD1 is a possible D gene (6 bases). This CDR3 spans 13 amino acids. Per the germline V gene, CDR1 is MNHNS and CDR2 is SASEGT. V lost 7 bases, J lost 4 bases, and 14 bases lay in between. CDR3 sequence reads: CASTRQVRYEQYF. Here the CDR3 DNA reads TGTGCCAGCACCAGACAGGTGCGGTACGAGCAGTACTTC.

The rearrangement joins TRBV27 to TRBJ2-1; 9 nucleotides line up with TRBD1. V trimming: 8 bases; J trimming: 11 bases; junction bases outside the gene matches: 10. The CDR3 consists of 13 residues. CDR1 and CDR2 from the germline V gene are MNHEY and SMNVEV (reference sequence). The CDR3 sequence: CASAQGAQRQQFF. As DNA, the CDR3 is TGTGCCAGCGCACAGGGGGCCCAGCGGCAGCAGTTCTTC.

This clone was counted a few times. The J gene is TRBJ1-6, the V gene TRBV6-1; D is unclear. The V gene's germline CDR1 is MNHNS and CDR2 SASEGT. The V and J ends lost 0 bases and 12 bases respectively, with 9 bases between them. The CDR3 loop spans 13 amino acids. The CDR3: CASSEAPGLPLHF. In DNA, the CDR3 is TGTGCCAGCAGTGAAGCGCCGGGTTTACCCCTCCACTTT.

The rearrangement joins TRBV18 to TRBJ1-5, with a possible D match to TRBD1 (6 bases). Germline V gene data show CDR1 as KGHSH and CDR2 as LQKENI. Deletions cut 1 base from V and 8 bases from J, with 12 bases between. This CDR3 region has 14 residues. The CDR3 region has the DNA TGTGCCAGCTCACCACAAACAGGGATGGAGCCCCAGCATTTT. This codes for CASSPQTGMEPQHF. Full variable domain (missing parts from reference TRBV18 and TRBJ1-5): NAGVMQNPRHLVRRRGQEARLRCSPMKGHSHVYWYRQLPEEGLKFMVYLQKENIIDESGMPKERFSAEFPKEGPSILRIQQVVRGDSAAYFCASSPQTGMEPQHFGDGTRLSIL.

The chain combines TRBV10-3 with TRBJ2-1; TRBD2 might be the D (6 bases). The V end was cut by 3 bases, the J end by 8 bases, with 11 bases between. The germline V gene encodes CDR1 ENHRY and CDR2 SYGVKD. The CDR3 spans 13 residues. CDR3 sequence (DNA): TGTGCCATCAGTGAAAGACTAGGCCATGAGCAGTTCTTC. This gives the protein CAISERLGHEQFF.

This clone was seen a single time. The V gene is TRBV4-1, the J gene TRBJ1-2, with 7 bases fitting TRBD1. This CDR3 is 15 amino acids long. Trimming at V came to 4 bases and at J to 4 bases, leaving 9 bases not matched to a gene. Per germline, CDR1 MGHRA and CDR2 YSYEKL. The CDR3 nucleotides read TGCGCCAGCAGCCTAGGAACAGGGGCGGTCTATGGCTACACCTTC. Residues: CASSLGTGAVYGYTF.

Regarding this clone: An end of the junction does not agree with germline; a read error may underlie this. The chain is built from TRBV30 and TRBJ2-1; TRBD2 agrees at 11 bases. This CDR3 spans 13 amino acids. The V gene's germline CDR1 is GTSNPN and CDR2 SVGIG (reference sequence). The CDR3 sequence is CAWKTSGARPQVF. CDR3 sequence (DNA): TGTGCCTGGAAGACTAGCGGGGCCCGCCCCCAGGTCTTC.

This clone was seen once. The V and J genes are TRBV30 and TRBJ2-3; 9 positions match TRBD2. Germline values: CDR1 GTSNPN, CDR2 SVGIG (reference sequence). V gave up 4 bases and J gave up 3 bases; unmatched junction bases: 8. There are 15 residues in the CDR3. The CDR3: CAWNAGSGGTDTQYF. CDR3 DNA sequence: TGTGCCTGGAATGCTGGTAGCGGGGGAACAGATACGCAGTATTTT.

This chain connects TRBV6-1 to TRBJ1-1, with D tentatively TRBD1 (6 bases). CDR3 length: 13 residues. V lost 2 bases, J lost 9 bases, and 13 bases lay in between. CDR1 MNHNS and CDR2 SASEGT come from the germline V gene. The CDR3 sequence is CASSERPGDKAFF. CDR3 bases: TGTGCCAGCAGTGAACGGCCAGGGGATAAAGCTTTCTTT.

This clone was found once. The V and J genes are TRBV30 and TRBJ2-2, with 10 nucleotides matching TRBD2. The CDR3 has 16 residues. Trimming removed 2 bases from V and 2 bases from J; junction bases left unmatched: 5. The germline gives CDR1 GTSNPN, CDR2 SVGIG (reference sequence). Written as DNA, the CDR3 is TGTGCCTGGAGTCAACTAGCGGGGACAAACACCGGGGAGCTGTTTTTT. Translating gives CAWSQLAGTNTGELFF. The full variable domain, completed using reference TRBV30 and TRBJ2-2, is SQTIHQWPATLVQPVGSPLSLECTVEGTSNPNLYWYRQAAGRGLQLLFYSVGIGQISSEVPQNLSASRPQDRQFILSSKKLLLSDSGFYLCAWSQLAGTNTGELFFGEGSRLTVL.